This T cell receptor (beta chain) was obtained from a study of CD8 T cells in Susac syndrome. An amount of RNA that ranged from roughly 0.5 to 1 ug was reverse transcribed with random hexamers. TCRdb used MiXCR to reprocess the immunoSEQ multiplex PCR reads, holding one entry per CDR3 protein. This table holds more than 85,000 distinct CDR3 sequences, roughly 95% found once. V trimming: 2 bases; J trimming: 4 bases; junction bases outside the gene matches: 13. The CDR3 has 17 amino acids. Germline values: CDR1 MGHRA, CDR2 YSYEKL. Input material: CD4+ T cells from PBMCs. The V gene is TRBV4-1, the J gene TRBJ1-2; 7 nucleotides align to TRBD1. This receptor was obtained from a human donor in good health. DNA of the CDR3: TGCGCCAGCAGCCAAACAGGCGGGACAGCACCTTTCTATGGCTACACCTTC. This encodes CASSQTGGTAPFYGYTF.